These T cell receptor beta chains were read from a single sample in a study of blood T cell repertoires in COVID-19. TCRdb keeps only in-frame clones here, not all; method: immunoSEQ multiplex PCR. Of roughly 300,000 clones detected, 88% appear once; the ten largest clones hold 9% to 9.5%. The sequenced sample consisted of peripheral blood. Receptor source: a man aged 18-30 years with active or convalescent COVID-19. Both conserved end residues are part of each CDR3. Fields, in order: V gene, J gene, clone size, D gene, CDR3 protein, CDR3 DNA. The D gene is left open where the match is weak. Clone size is given for some rows only: seen once, a few or many times, or a class if the clone is expanded.

>TRBV5-1|TRBJ2-2|NA|TRBD2
CASSSLAGNTGELFF
TGCGCCAGCAGCTCCTTAGCGGGGAACACCGGGGAGCTGTTTTTT
>TRBV9|TRBJ1-1|NA|NA
CASSVGQSEAFF
TGTGCCAGCAGCGTAGGACAGTCTGAAGCTTTCTTT
>TRBV19|TRBJ1-5|NA|TRBD1
CASSSRQGVQPQHF
TGTGCCAGTAGTTCCCGACAGGGGGTTCAGCCCCAGCATTTT
>TRBV5-4|TRBJ1-1|NA|NA
CASSRGTNTEAFF
TGTGCCAGCAGCCGCGGAACAAACACTGAAGCTTTCTTT
>TRBV6-4|TRBJ1-1|NA|TRBD1
CASSLGQGTEAFF
TGTGCCAGCAGTCTCGGACAGGGGACTGAAGCTTTCTTT
>TRBV10-1|TRBJ2-1|NA|TRBD1
CATQGTSYNEQFF
TGCGCCACACAGGGGACCTCCTACAATGAGCAGTTCTTC
>TRBV5-4|TRBJ1-2|NA|NA
CASRDPRGVSHYGYTF
TGTGCCAGCAGGGACCCACGGGGAGTCTCCCACTATGGCTACACCTTC
>TRBV18|TRBJ1-1|NA|TRBD1
CASSDRGRAFF
TGTGCCAGCTCCGACAGGGGACGGGCTTTCTTT
>TRBV19|TRBJ2-6|few|NA
CASSPPQGSGANVLTF
TGTGCCAGTAGTCCCCCACAGGGATCCGGGGCCAACGTCCTGACTTTC
>TRBV5-5|TRBJ1-5|NA|NA
CASSGGDSNQPQHF
TGTGCCAGCAGCGGGGGGGACAGCAATCAGCCCCAGCATTTT
>TRBV6-5|TRBJ2-7|NA|NA
CASSYIQGKYYEQYF
TGTGCCAGCAGTTACATTCAGGGTAAATACTACGAGCAGTACTTC
>TRBV9|TRBJ1-2|NA|NA
CASSSPRSRVLKGYTF
TGTGCCAGCAGCTCCCCCCGGAGCCGGGTTTTGAAGGGCTACACCTTC
>TRBV4-1|TRBJ1-1|NA|NA
CASSQGGLGTEAFF
TGCGCCAGCAGCCAAGGGGGGCTAGGGACTGAAGCTTTCTTT
>TRBV9|TRBJ1-1|NA|TRBD1
CASSPYSSSGGIGNTEAFF
TGTGCCAGCAGCCCCTACTCCTCTTCAGGGGGAATAGGAAACACTGAAGCTTTCTTT
>TRBV4-1|TRBJ1-3|NA|NA
CASSQKGGRDRESRGNTIYF
TGCGCCAGCAGCCAAAAGGGAGGCAGGGACCGTGAGAGTCGTGGAAACACCATATATTTT
>TRBV11-2|TRBJ1-3|once|NA
CASSLEPRLSGNTIYF
TGTGCCAGCAGCTTAGAGCCCAGGCTCTCTGGAAACACCATATATTTT
>TRBV19|TRBJ1-2|NA|NA
CASSTSGTDLGRGNYGYTF
TGTGCCAGTAGTACATCCGGGACCGATCTGGGGCGGGGTAACTATGGCTACACCTTC
>TRBV10-3|TRBJ2-1|NA|TRBD2
CAINTGTSGNNEQFF
TGTGCCATCAATACCGGGACTAGCGGGAACAATGAGCAGTTCTTC
>TRBV18|TRBJ1-4|NA|NA
CASSPSTEANEKLFF
TGTGCCAGCTCACCTTCCACCGAGGCTAATGAAAAACTGTTTTTT
>TRBV12-1|TRBJ1-5|NA|NA
CASSFEEGWESNQPQHF
TGTGCCAGCAGCTTTGAGGAGGGCTGGGAAAGCAATCAGCCCCAGCATTTT
>TRBV7-9|TRBJ1-1|NA|TRBD1
CASSPYTGVEAFF
TGTGCCAGCAGCCCCTACACAGGGGTTGAAGCTTTCTTT
>TRBV5-1|TRBJ2-5|NA|TRBD2
CASSLSGTSGGGAQYF
TGCGCCAGCAGCTTGAGCGGGACTAGCGGCGGTGGGGCCCAGTACTTC
>TRBV19|TRBJ1-2|NA|TRBD1
CASSDRERGYTF
TGTGCCAGTAGCGACAGGGAACGCGGCTACACCTTC
>TRBV5-1|TRBJ1-6|NA|TRBD1
CASSMGQAISYNSPLHF
TGCGCCAGCAGCATGGGACAGGCAATCTCCTATAATTCACCCCTCCACTTT
>TRBV6-2/TRBV6-3|TRBJ1-2|NA|TRBD1
CASSYSPGQGAFYGYTF
TGTGCCAGCAGTTACTCGCCGGGACAGGGGGCTTTCTATGGCTACACCTTC
>TRBV7-2|TRBJ1-3|NA|NA
CASSLSPGVTKGTIYF
TGTGCCAGCAGCTTAAGCCCAGGGGTCACCAAGGGCACCATATATTTT
>TRBV5-1|TRBJ1-2|NA|NA
CASSLAPLGAQSGYTF
TGCGCCAGCAGCTTGGCGCCTTTGGGGGCCCAAAGTGGCTACACCTTC
>TRBV11-2|TRBJ2-1|NA|TRBD2
CASSSPSGGRSEQFF
TGTGCCAGCAGCAGCCCTAGCGGGGGCAGATCTGAGCAGTTCTTC
>TRBV11-2|TRBJ1-3|NA|NA
CASSLSGSGNTIYF
TGTGCCAGCAGCTTGTCAGGTTCTGGAAACACCATATATTTT
>TRBV5-4|TRBJ2-3|NA|NA
CASSLDREDTQYF
TGTGCCAGCAGCTTGGACAGGGAAGATACGCAGTATTTT
>TRBV3-1/TRBV3-2|TRBJ1-2|NA|TRBD1
CASSSRDRAGYTF
TGTGCCAGCAGCTCCCGGGACAGGGCTGGCTACACCTTC
>TRBV4-1|TRBJ2-1|NA|TRBD2
CASSQVLSGGHLAQFF
TGCGCCAGCAGCCAAGTCCTTAGCGGGGGGCACCTGGCGCAGTTCTTC
>TRBV25-1|TRBJ1-5|once|TRBD1
CASSGQGGHSNQPQHF
TGTGCCAGCAGTGGACAGGGGGGCCATAGCAATCAGCCCCAGCATTTT
>TRBV6-5|TRBJ2-5|NA|NA
CASSYSGVQETQYF
TGTGCCAGCAGTTACTCAGGGGTCCAAGAGACCCAGTACTTC
>TRBV19|TRBJ2-7|NA|TRBD1
CATLFLHVYEVGTDSSYEQYF
TGTGCCACCCTGTTTTTGCACGTCTATGAGGTGGGGACAGATTCCTCCTACGAGCAGTACTTC
>TRBV19|TRBJ1-5|NA|NA
CASSRTQGPGNQPQHF
TGTGCCAGTAGTAGGACGCAGGGGCCGGGCAATCAGCCCCAGCATTTT
>TRBV9|TRBJ1-1|NA|TRBD1
CASSSLDPGQGLNTEAFF
TGTGCCAGCAGCTCCCTGGACCCGGGACAGGGACTCAACACTGAAGCTTTCTTT
>TRBV4-1|TRBJ1-6|NA|NA
CASSQEEGTNNSPLHF
TGCGCCAGCAGCCAAGAAGAAGGGACAAATAATTCACCCCTCCACTTT
>TRBV2|TRBJ2-7|NA|TRBD1
CASKRDRFTYEQYF
TGTGCCAGCAAAAGGGACAGGTTCACCTACGAGCAGTACTTC
>TRBV14|TRBJ1-4|NA|NA
CASLFSWRRQANEKLFF
TGTGCCAGCCTATTCAGCTGGCGACGACAAGCTAATGAAAAACTGTTTTTT
>TRBV3-1/TRBV3-2|TRBJ1-1|few|TRBD1
CASSQVARTGTTEAFF
TGTGCCAGCAGCCAAGTCGCCCGGACAGGGACCACTGAAGCTTTCTTT
>TRBV18|TRBJ1-2|NA|TRBD1
CASSPPNRGRLNYGYTF
TGTGCCAGCTCACCACCGAACAGGGGGCGCTTAAACTATGGCTACACCTTC
>TRBV11-2|TRBJ2-1|NA|TRBD1
CASSLAGGAYNEQFF
TGTGCCAGCAGCTTAGCAGGGGGAGCCTACAATGAGCAGTTCTTC
>TRBV4-1|TRBJ1-5|NA|NA
CASSQVPGGGPDQPQHF
TGCGCCAGCAGCCAAGTCCCCGGCGGGGGTCCGGATCAGCCCCAGCATTTT
>TRBV9|TRBJ2-1|NA|NA
CASSAQGDEQFF
TGTGCCAGCAGCGCCCAAGGGGATGAGCAGTTCTTC
>TRBV7-2|TRBJ1-5|NA|NA
CASSPGRDNQPQHF
TGTGCCAGCAGCCCTGGACGGGACAATCAGCCCCAGCATTTT
>TRBV5-1|TRBJ2-2|NA|NA
CASSKQGVAGELFF
TGCGCCAGCAGCAAACAGGGTGTGGCCGGGGAGCTGTTTTTT
>TRBV4-1|TRBJ1-5|many|TRBD1
CASSQTRQGGQPQHF
TGCGCCAGCAGCCAGACAAGACAGGGCGGACAGCCCCAGCATTTT
>TRBV7-9|TRBJ1-3|NA|NA
CASSMRANTIYF
TGTGCCAGCAGCATGCGAGCCAACACCATATATTTT
>TRBV9|TRBJ2-3|NA|NA
CASSVAGGAVLADTQYF
TGTGCCAGCAGCGTCGCTGGGGGGGCCGTTTTAGCAGATACGCAGTATTTT
>TRBV6-1|TRBJ2-5|once|TRBD1
CASSDRDRGGETQYF
TGTGCCAGCAGTGACCGGGACAGGGGGGGAGAGACCCAGTACTTC
>TRBV27|TRBJ1-2|NA|TRBD1
CASSSGTGSYGYTF
TGTGCCAGCAGTTCCGGGACAGGTTCCTATGGCTACACCTTC
>TRBV7-9|TRBJ1-4|NA|NA
CASSLIRGTATNEKLFF
TGTGCCAGCAGCTTAATCAGGGGAACCGCAACTAATGAAAAACTGTTTTTT
>TRBV2|TRBJ2-6|NA|NA
CASSAPGRSGANVLTF
TGTGCCAGCAGTGCCCCAGGGCGGTCTGGGGCCAACGTCCTGACTTTC